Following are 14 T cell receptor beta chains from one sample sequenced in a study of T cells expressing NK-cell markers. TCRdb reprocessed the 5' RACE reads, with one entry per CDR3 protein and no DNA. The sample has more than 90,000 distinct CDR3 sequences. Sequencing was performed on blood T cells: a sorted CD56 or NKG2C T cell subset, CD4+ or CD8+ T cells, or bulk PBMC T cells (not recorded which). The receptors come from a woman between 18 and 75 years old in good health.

CDR3 residues: CASSAGLSALHSGNTIYF. The rearrangement links TRBV7-8 to TRBJ1-3. The CDR3 extends over 18 amino acids. CDR1 SGHVS and CDR2 FQNEAQ come from the germline V gene. Drawing the rest from reference TRBV7-8 and TRBJ1-3, the complete variable domain is GAGVSQSPRYKVAKRGQDVALRCDPISGHVSLFWYQQALGQGPEFLTYFQNEAQLDKSGLPSDRFFAERPEGSVSTLKIQRTQQEDSAVYLCASSAGLSALHSGNTIYFGEGSWLTVV.

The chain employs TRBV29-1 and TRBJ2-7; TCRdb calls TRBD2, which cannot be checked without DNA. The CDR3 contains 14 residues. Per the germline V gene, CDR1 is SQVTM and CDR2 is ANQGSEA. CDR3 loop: CSVAEGASSYEQYF.

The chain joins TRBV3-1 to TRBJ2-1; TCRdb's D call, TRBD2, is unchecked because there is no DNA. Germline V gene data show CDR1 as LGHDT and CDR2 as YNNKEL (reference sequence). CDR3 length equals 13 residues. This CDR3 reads CASSQEAGNEQFF.

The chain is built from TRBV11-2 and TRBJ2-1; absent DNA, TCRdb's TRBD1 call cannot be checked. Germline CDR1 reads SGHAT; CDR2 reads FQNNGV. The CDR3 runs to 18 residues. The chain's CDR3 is CASSFYLGGGSSYNEQFF. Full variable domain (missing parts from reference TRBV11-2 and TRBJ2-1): EAGVAQSPRYKIIEKRQSVAFWCNPISGHATLYWYQQILGQGPKLLIQFQNNGVVDDSQLPKDRFSAERLKGVDSTLKIQPAKLEDSAVYLCASSFYLGGGSSYNEQFFGPGTRLTVL.

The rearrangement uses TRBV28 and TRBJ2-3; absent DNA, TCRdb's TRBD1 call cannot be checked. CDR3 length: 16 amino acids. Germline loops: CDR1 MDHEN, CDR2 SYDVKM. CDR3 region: CASSLDGSGGGNTQYF. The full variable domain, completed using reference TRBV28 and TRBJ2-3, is DVKVTQSSRYLVKRTGEKVFLECVQDMDHENMFWYRQDPGLGLRLIYFSYDVKMKEKGDIPEGYSVSREKKERFSLILESASTNQTSMYLCASSLDGSGGGNTQYFGPGTRLTVL.

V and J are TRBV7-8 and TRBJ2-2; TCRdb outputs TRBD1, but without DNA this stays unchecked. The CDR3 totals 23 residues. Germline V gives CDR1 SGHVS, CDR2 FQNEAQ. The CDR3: CASSVGMTGTHPLPTPNTGELFF.

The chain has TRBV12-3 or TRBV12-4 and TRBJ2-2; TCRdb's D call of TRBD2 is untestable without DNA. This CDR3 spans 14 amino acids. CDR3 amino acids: CASSWGTLTGELFF.

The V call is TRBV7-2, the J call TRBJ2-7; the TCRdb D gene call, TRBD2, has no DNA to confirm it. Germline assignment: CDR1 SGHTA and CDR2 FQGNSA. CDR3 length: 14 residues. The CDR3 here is CASSLAGPSYEQYF.

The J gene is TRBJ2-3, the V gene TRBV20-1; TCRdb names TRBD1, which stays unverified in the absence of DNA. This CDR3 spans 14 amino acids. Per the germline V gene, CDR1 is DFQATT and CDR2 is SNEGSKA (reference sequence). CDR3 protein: CSAHGGEGTDTQYF.

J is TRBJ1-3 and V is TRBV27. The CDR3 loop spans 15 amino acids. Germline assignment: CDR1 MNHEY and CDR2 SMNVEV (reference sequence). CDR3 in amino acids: CASSLVGSGGNTIYF.

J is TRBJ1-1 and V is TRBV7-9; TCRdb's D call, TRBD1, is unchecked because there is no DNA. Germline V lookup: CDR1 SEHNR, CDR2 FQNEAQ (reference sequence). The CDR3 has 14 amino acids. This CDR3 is CASSLPGANTEAFF. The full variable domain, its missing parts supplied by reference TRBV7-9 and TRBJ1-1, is DTGVSQNPRHKITKRGQNVTFRCDPISEHNRLYWYRQTLGQGPEFLTYFQNEAQLEKSRLLSDRFSAERPKGSFSTLEIQRTEQGDSAMYLCASSLPGANTEAFFGQGTRLTVV.

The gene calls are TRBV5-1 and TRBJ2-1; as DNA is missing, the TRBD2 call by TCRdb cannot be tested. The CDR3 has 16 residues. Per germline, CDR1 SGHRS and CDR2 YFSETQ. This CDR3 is CASSSSGGGTYNEQFF.

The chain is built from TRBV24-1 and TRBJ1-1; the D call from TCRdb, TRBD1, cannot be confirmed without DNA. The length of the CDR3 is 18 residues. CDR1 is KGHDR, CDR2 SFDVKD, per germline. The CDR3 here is CATSDPPGKPELNTEAFF.

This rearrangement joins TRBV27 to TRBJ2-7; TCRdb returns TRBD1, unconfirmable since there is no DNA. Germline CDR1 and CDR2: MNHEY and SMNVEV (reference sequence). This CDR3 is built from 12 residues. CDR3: CASGGLGYEQYF.